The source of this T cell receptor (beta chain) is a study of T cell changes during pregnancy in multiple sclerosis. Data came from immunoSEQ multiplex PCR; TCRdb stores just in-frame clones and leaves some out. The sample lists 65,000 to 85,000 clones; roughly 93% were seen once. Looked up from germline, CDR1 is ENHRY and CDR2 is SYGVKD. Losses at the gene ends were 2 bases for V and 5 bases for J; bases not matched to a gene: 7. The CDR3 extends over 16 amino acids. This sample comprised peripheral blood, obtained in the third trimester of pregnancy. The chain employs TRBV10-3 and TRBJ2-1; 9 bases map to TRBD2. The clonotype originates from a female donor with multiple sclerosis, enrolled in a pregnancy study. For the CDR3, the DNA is TGTGCCATCAGTGAGCGTGTGTCTAGCGGGGACAATGAGCAGTTCTTC. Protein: CAISERVSSGDNEQFF.